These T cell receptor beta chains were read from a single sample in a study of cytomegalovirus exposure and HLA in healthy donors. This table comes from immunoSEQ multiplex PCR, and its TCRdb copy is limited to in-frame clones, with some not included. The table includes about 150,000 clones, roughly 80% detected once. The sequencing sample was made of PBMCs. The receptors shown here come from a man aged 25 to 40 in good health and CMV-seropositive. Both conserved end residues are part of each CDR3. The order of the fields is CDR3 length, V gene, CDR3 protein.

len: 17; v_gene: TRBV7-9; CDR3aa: CASSLGTSGSRGNEQFF
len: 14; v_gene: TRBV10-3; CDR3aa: CAISERDGGTEAFF
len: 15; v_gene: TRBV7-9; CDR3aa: CASSLAEGRNTEAFF
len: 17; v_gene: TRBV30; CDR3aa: CACPSGTSGTSTGELFF
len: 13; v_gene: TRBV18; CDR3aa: CASSTDGDTEAFF
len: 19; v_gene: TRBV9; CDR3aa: CASSVAGGGTRSGANVLTF
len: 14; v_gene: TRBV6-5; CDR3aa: CASSYFLEGDEQFF
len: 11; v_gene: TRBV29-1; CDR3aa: CSAGLAFEQYF
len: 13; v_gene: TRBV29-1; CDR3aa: CSVAPGQGTEQYF
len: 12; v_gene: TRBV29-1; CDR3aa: CSVERTGDRAFF
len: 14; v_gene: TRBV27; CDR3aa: CASTGGGQNTEAFF
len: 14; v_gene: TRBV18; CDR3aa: CASSPTTGEEKLFF
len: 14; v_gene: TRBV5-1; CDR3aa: CASSYGTGNSPLHF
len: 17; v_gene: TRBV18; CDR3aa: CASSPPNGGDLNTEAFF
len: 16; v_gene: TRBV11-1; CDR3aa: CASSPDPGTSGYEQYF
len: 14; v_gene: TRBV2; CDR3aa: CASISGLPNVSQYF
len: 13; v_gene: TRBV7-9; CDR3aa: CASSLGALYGYTF
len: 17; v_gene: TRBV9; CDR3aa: CASSVVARAGGDDTQYF
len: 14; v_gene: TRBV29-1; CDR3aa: CSVGSGSSPYEQYF
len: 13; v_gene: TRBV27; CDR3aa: CASSSTAIYGYTF
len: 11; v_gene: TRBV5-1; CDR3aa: CASSFEETQYF
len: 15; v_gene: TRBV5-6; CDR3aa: CASSSTSGGYLEAFF
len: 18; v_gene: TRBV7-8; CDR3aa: CASSLTGFQRGAGETQYF
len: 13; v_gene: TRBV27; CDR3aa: CASSLVSGGGYTF
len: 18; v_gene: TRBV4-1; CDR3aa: CASSQETSFLSSYNEQFF
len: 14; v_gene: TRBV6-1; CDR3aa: CASRAEMGANVLTF
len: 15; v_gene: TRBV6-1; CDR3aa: CASSERGLTAYEQYF
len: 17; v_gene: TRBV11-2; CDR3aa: CASSPGQGASMNTEAFF
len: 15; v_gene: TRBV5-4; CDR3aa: CASSSPSSRTDTQYF
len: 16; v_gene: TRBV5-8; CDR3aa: CASSLEWGGGAYEQYF
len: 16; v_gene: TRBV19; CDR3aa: CASSLRQGDYYNEQFF
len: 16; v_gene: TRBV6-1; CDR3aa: CASSEELGTGGTEAFF
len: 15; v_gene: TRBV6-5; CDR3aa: CASSPSGQGNSPLHF
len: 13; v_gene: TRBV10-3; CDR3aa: CAIRGELKSPLHF
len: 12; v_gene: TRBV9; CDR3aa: CASSLSGGEQFF
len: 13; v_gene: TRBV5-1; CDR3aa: CASSLAQGAEQYF
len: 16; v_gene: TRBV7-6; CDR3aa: CASSLAASGVRGELFF
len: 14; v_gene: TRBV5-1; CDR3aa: CASSLDNTPYEQYF
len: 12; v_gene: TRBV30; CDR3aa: CAWRAVNTEAFF
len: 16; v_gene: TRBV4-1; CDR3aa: CASSSPLLGLGTEAFF
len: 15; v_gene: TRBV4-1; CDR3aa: CASSRGQGFESVLTF
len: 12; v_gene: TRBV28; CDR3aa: CASSRGGFEAFF
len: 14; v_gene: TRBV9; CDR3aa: CASSPRGGTGELFF
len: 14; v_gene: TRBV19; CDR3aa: CASSIKTGRYEQFF
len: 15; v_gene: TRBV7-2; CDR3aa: CASSGSGGTSDTQYF